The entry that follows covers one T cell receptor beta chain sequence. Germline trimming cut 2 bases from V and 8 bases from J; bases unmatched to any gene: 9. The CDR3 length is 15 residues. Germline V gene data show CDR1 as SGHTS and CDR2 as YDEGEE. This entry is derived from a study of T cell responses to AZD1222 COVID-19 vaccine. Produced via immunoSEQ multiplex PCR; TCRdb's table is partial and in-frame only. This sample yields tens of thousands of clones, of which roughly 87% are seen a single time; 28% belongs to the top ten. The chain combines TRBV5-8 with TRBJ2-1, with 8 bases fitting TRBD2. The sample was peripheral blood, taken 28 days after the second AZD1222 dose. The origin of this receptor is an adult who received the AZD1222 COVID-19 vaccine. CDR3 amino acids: CASSFGTRSGYEQFF. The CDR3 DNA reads TGTGCCAGCAGCTTCGGGACTAGAAGTGGCTATGAGCAGTTCTTC.